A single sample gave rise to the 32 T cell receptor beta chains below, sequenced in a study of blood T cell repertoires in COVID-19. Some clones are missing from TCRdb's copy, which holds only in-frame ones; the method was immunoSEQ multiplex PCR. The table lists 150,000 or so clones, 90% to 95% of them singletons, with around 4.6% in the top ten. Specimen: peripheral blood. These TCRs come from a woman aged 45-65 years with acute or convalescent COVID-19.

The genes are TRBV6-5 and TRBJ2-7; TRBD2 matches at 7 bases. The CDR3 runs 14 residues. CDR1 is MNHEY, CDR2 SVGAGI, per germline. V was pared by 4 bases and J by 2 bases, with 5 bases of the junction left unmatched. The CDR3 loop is CASSSEGGTYEQYF. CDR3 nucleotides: TGTGCCAGCAGTTCCGAGGGAGGGACCTACGAGCAGTACTTC.

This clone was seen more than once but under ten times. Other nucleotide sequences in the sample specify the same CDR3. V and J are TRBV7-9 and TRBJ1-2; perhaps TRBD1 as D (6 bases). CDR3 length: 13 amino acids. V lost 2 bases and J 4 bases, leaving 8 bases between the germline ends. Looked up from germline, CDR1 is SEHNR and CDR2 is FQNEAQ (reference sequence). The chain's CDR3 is CASSLRGGYGYTF. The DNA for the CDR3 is TGTGCCAGCAGCTTACGAGGGGGCTATGGCTACACCTTC.

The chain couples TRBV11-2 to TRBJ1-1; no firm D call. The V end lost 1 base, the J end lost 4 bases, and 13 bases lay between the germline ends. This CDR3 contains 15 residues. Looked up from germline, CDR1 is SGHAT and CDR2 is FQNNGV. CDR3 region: CASSLALLGTTEAFF. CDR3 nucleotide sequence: TGTGCCAGCAGCTTAGCCCTTCTCGGTACCACTGAAGCTTTCTTT.

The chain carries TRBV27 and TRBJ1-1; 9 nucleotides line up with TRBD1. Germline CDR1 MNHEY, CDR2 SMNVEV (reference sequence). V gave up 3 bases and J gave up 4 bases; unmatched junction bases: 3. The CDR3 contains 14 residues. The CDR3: CASSFLGQGTEAFF. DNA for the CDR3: TGTGCCAGCAGTTTTTTGGGACAGGGCACTGAAGCTTTCTTT.

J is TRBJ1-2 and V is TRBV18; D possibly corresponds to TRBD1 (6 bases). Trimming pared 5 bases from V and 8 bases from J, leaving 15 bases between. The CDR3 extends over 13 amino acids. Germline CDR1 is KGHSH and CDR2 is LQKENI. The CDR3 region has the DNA TGTGCCAGCTCATCCATACAGGGCGGGGGCTACACCTTC. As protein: CASSSIQGGGYTF.

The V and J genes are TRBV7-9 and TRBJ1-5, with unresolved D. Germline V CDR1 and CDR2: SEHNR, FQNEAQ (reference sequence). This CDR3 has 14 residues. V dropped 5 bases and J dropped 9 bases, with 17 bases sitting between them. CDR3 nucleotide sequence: TGTGCCAGCAGCCTCTCAGGTGAATCATCGCCCCAGCATTTT. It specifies CASSLSGESSPQHF. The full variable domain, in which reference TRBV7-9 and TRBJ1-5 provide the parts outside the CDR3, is DTGVSQNPRHKITKRGQNVTFRCDPISEHNRLYWYRQTLGQGPEFLTYFQNEAQLEKSRLLSDRFSAERPKGSFSTLEIQRTEQGDSAMYLCASSLSGESSPQHFGDGTRLSIL.

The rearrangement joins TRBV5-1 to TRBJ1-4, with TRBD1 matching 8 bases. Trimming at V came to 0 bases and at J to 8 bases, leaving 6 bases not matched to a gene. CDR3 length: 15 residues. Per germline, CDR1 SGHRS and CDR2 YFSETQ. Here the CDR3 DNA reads TGCGCCAGCAGCTTGGAGACAGGGGCATACGAAAAACTGTTTTTT. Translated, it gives CASSLETGAYEKLFF.

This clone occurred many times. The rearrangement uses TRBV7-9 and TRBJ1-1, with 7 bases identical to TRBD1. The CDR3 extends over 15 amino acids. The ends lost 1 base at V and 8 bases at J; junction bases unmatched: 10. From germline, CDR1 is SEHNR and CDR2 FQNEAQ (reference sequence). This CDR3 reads CASSLGGGISQEAFF. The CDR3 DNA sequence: TGTGCCAGCAGCTTAGGAGGGGGCATATCACAGGAAGCTTTCTTT.

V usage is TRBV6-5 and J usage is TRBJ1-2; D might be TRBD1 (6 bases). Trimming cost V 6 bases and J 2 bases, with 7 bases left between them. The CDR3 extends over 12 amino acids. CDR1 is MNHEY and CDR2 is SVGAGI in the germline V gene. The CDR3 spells CASRTGNYGYTF. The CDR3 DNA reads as TGTGCCAGCAGAACAGGGAACTATGGCTACACCTTC.

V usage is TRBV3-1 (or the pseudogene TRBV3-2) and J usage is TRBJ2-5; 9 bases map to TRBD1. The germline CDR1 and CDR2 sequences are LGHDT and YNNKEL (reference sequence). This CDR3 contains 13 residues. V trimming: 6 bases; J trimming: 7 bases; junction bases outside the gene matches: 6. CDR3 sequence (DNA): TGTGCCAGCAGTCGGACAGGGGAAGGGACCCAGTACTTC. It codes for CASSRTGEGTQYF.

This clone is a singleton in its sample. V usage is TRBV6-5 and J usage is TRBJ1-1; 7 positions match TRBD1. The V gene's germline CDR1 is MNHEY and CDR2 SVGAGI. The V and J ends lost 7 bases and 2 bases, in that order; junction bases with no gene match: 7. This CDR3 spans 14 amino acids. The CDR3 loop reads CASTTGQSNTEAFF. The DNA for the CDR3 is TGTGCCAGCACCACGGGACAGTCAAACACTGAAGCTTTCTTT.

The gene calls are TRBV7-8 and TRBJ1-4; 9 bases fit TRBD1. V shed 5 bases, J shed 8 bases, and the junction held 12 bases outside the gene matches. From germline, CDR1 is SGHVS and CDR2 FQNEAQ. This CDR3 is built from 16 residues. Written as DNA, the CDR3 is TGTGCCAGCAGCCTCGGATCGGGACAGGGTAACGAAAAACTGTTTTTT. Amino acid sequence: CASSLGSGQGNEKLFF.

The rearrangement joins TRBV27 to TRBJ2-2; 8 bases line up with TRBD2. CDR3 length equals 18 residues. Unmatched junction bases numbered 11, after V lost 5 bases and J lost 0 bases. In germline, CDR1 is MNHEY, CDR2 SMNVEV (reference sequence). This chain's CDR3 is CASSRGSGGATNTGELFF. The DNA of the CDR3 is TGTGCCAGCAGTCGGGGGTCCGGGGGGGCCACGAACACCGGGGAGCTGTTTTTT.

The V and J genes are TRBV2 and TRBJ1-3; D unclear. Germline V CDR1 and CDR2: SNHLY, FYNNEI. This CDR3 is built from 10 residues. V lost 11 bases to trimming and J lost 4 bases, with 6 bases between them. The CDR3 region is CAGGGNTIYF. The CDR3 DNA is TGTGCCGGAGGGGGAAACACCATATATTTT. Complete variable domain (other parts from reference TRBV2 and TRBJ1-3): EPEVTQTPSHQVTQMGQEVILRCVPISNHLYFYWYRQILGQKVEFLVSFYNNEISEKSEIFDDQFSVERPDGSNFTLKIRSTKLEDSAMYFCAGGGNTIYFGEGSWLTVV.

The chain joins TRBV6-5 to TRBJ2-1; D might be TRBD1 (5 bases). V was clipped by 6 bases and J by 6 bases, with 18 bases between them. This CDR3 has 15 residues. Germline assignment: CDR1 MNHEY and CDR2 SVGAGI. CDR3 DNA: TGTGCCAGCAGCAACCCGGTTGGGGCGCCCAATGAGCAGTTCTTC. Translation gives CASSNPVGAPNEQFF.

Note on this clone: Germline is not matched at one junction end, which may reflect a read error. CDR3 DNA: TGTGCCAGCAGCTACGGGGACTTCTCCCATTTT. Translation: CASSYGDFSHF. The chain employs TRBV7-9 and TRBJ1-3; TRBD1 is a possible D gene (5 bases). The CDR3 runs 11 residues. The V gene's germline CDR1 is SEHNR and CDR2 FQNEAQ (reference sequence).

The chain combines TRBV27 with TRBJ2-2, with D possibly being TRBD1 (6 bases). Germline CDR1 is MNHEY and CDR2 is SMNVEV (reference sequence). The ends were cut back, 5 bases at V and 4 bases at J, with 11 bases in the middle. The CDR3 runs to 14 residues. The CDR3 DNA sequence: TGTGCCAGCAGTGCAGGGGTCCGCACCGGGGAGCTGTTTTTT. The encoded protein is CASSAGVRTGELFF.

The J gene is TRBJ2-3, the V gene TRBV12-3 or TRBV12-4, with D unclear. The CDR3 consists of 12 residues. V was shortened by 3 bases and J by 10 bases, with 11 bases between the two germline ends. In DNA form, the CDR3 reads TGTGCCAGCAGTTTGGTAACCAGATCGCAGTATTTT. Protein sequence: CASSLVTRSQYF.

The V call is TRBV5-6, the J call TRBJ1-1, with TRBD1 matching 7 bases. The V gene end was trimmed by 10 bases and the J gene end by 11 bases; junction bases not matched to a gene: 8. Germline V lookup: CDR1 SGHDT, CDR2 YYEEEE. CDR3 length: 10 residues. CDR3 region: CADHRGKAFF. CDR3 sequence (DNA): TGTGCCGATCACAGGGGAAAGGCTTTCTTT. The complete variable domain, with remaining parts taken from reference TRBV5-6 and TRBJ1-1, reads DAGVTQSPTHLIKTRGQQVTLRCSPKSGHDTVSWYQQALGQGPQFIFQYYEEEERQRGNFPDRFSGHQFPNYSSELNVNALLLGDSALYLCADHRGKAFFGQGTRLTVV.

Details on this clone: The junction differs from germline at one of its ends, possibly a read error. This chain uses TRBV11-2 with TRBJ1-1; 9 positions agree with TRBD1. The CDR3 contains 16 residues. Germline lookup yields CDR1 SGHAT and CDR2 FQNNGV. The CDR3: CASRLAQGAGRGEAFF. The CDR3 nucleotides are TGTGCCAGCAGATTAGCACAGGGGGCCGGAAGGGGTGAAGCTTTCTTT.

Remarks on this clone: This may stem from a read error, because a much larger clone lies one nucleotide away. CDR3 bases: TGTGCCAGCAGTGACCGGACAGGGGGCAATGAGCAGTTCTTC. Translation gives CASSDRTGGNEQFF. The V call is TRBV2, the J call TRBJ2-1; 10 nucleotides align to TRBD1. This CDR3 contains 14 residues. J gave up 6 bases and V 3 bases, and 2 bases lay outside the gene matches. The germline gives CDR1 SNHLY, CDR2 FYNNEI.

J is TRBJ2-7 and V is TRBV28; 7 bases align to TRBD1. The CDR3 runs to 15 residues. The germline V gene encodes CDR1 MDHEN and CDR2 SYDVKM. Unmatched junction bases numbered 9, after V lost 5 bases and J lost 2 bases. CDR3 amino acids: CASSPQIQGAYEQYF. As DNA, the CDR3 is TGTGCCAGCAGTCCCCAAATTCAGGGGGCCTACGAGCAGTACTTC. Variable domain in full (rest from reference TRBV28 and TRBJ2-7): DVKVTQSSRYLVKRTGEKVFLECVQDMDHENMFWYRQDPGLGLRLIYFSYDVKMKEKGDIPEGYSVSREKKERFSLILESASTNQTSMYLCASSPQIQGAYEQYFGPGTRLTVT.

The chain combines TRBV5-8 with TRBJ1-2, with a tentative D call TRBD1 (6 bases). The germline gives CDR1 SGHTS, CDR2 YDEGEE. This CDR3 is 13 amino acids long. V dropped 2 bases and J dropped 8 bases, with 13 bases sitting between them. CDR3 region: CASSFYRDGGYTF. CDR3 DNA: TGTGCCAGCAGCTTTTACAGGGACGGGGGCTACACCTTC.

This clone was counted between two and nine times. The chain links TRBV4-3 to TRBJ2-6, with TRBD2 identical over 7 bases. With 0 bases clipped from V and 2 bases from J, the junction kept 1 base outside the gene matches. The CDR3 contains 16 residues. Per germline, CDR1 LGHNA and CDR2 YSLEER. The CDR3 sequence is CASSQDRGAGANVLTF. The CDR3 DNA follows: TGCGCCAGCAGCCAAGATCGGGGGGCTGGGGCCAACGTCCTGACTTTC.

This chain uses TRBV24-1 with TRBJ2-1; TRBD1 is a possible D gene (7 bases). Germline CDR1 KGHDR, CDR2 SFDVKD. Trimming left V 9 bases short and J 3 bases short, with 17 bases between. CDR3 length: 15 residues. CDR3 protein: CATGAGGPGYNEQFF. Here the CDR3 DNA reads TGTGCCACCGGGGCAGGGGGGCCCGGCTACAATGAGCAGTTCTTC.

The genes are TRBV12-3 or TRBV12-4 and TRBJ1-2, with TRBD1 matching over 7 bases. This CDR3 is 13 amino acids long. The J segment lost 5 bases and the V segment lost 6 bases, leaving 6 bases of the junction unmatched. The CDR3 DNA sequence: TGTGCCAGCAGCGGAGTACAGGGGTATGGCTACACCTTC. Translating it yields CASSGVQGYGYTF.

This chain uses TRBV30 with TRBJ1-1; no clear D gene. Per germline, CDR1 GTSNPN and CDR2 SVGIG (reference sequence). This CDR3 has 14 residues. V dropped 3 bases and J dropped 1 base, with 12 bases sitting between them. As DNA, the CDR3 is TGTGCCTGGAGGAACCCAGTCCAGAACACTGAAGCTTTCTTT. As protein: CAWRNPVQNTEAFF.

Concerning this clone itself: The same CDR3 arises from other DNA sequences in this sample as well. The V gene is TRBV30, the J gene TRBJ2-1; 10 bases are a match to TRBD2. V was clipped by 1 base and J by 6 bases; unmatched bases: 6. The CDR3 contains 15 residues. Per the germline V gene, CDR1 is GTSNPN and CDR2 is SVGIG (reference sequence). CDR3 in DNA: TGTGCCTGGAGTGGCCTAGCGGGAGTCAGCAATGAGCAGTTCTTC. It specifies CAWSGLAGVSNEQFF.

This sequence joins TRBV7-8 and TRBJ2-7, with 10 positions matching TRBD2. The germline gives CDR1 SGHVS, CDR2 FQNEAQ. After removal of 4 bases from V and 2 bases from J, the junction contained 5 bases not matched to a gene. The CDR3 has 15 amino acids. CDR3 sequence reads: CASSSLAGVTYEQYF. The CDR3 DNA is TGTGCCAGCAGCTCCCTAGCGGGGGTAACCTACGAGCAGTACTTC.

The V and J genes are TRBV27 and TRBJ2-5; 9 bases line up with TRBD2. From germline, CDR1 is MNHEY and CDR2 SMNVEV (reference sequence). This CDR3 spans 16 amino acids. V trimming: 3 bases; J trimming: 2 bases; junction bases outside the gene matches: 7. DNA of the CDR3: TGTGCCAGCAGTTTGGCGGGAGGGGTTCTACAAGAGACCCAGTACTTC. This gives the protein CASSLAGGVLQETQYF.

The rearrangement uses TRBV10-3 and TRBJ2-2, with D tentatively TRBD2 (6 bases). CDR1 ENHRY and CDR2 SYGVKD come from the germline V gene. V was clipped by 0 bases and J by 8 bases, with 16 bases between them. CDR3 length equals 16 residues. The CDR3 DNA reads TGTGCCATCAGTGAGTCGAGTGCGCCCCGGGAGGGGGAGCTGTTTTTT. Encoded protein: CAISESSAPREGELFF.

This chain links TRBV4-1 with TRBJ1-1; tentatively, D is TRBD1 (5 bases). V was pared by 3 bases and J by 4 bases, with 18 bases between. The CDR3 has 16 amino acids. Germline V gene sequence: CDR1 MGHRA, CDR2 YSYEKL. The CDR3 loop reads CASSHPTWGGSTEAFF. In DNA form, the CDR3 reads TGCGCCAGCAGCCATCCTACCTGGGGGGGGAGCACTGAAGCTTTCTTT.